Here is one T cell receptor beta chain with its context. This entry belongs to a study of T cell repertoires in ileal Crohn's disease. Produced via immunoSEQ multiplex PCR; TCRdb's table is partial and in-frame only. The data show 10,000 to 15,000 clones, around 80% seen once. Specified time point: neoterminal ileum biopsy at postoperative endoscopy, about 6 months after surgery. V was cut by 6 bases and J by 3 bases, with 8 bases left in between. CDR1 MNHEY and CDR2 SVGAGI come from the germline V gene. The CDR3 totals 13 residues. Sequencing was carried out using ileal tissue. The chain couples TRBV6-5 to TRBJ2-2, with no clear D. The clonotype comes from an adult with Crohn's disease. The CDR3 region is CASSSTDTGELFF. The DNA of the CDR3 is TGTGCCAGCAGCTCAACGGACACCGGGGAGCTGTTTTTT.